The 18 T cell receptor beta chains below all came from one sample that was sequenced in a study of response to subunit inactivated influenza vaccine. TCRdb redid the calling of the RT-PCR reads with MiXCR, one entry per CDR3 protein. The table lists a few hundred thousand distinct CDR3 sequences, roughly 15% of them singletons. The material sequenced was PBMCs from blood, taken about 13 days after vaccination. The receptors were gathered from a middle-aged man who received an inactivated influenza vaccine.

A few counts support this clonotype. The chain uses TRBV12-3 or TRBV12-4 and TRBJ1-5; D is ambiguous. The CDR3 spans 15 residues. Trimming took 2 bases from V and 1 from J, leaving 9 bases between them. CDR3 sequence: CASSLLATSNQPQHF. The CDR3 nucleotides read TGTGCCAGCAGTTTATTAGCCACCAGCAATCAGCCCCAGCATTTT.

This clonotype was found a few times. The chain carries TRBV10-2 and TRBJ2-7; perhaps TRBD2 as D (6 bases). This CDR3 region has 13 residues. V lost 11 bases, J lost 0 bases, and 14 bases lay in between. CDR1 and CDR2 (germline): WSHSY, SAAADI. The CDR3 sequence: CAVVGRDSYEQYF. The CDR3 region has the DNA TGCGCCGTCGTGGGGCGGGACTCCTACGAGCAGTACTTC.

This clonotype was observed many times. The chain joins TRBV7-8 to TRBJ2-2; the D gene is possibly TRBD2 (6 bases). Trimming took off 6 bases at V and 6 bases at J, with 8 bases between the two ends. The CDR3 loop spans 12 amino acids. Germline lookup yields CDR1 SGHVS and CDR2 FQNEAQ. CDR3 region: CASRGGAGELFF. As DNA, the CDR3 is TGTGCCAGCAGGGGCGGGGCCGGGGAGCTGTTTTTT.

This clonotype was detected only a few times. The rearrangement links TRBV3-1 to TRBJ2-1; 7 nucleotides match TRBD2. Trimming took 8 bases from V and 8 from J; bases not matched to a gene: 9. CDR1 and CDR2 from the germline V gene are LGHDT and YNNKEL (reference sequence). CDR3 length: 13 residues. CDR3 in amino acids: CASLGLERDEQFF. DNA of the CDR3: TGTGCCAGCTTAGGACTAGAGAGGGATGAGCAGTTCTTC.

There are many counts of this clonotype. The chain is built from TRBV3-1 and TRBJ1-1; no clear D gene. The CDR3 sequence is 15 residues long. The germline V gene has CDR1 LGHDT and CDR2 YNNKEL (reference sequence). With 0 bases removed from V and 5 bases from J, the gap between germline ends came to 13 bases. DNA for the CDR3: TGTGCCAGCAGCCAAGAGGGGAGTCCGCAAACTGAAGCTTTCTTT. This translates into CASSQEGSPQTEAFF.

This clonotype was counted only a few times. CDR3 in DNA: TGTGCCAGCAGTTTCATCCCGGCCTACGAGCAGTACTTC. It encodes CASSFIPAYEQYF. The chain joins TRBV27 to TRBJ2-7; D unclear. In germline, CDR1 is MNHEY, CDR2 SMNVEV (reference sequence). V lost 3 bases to trimming and J lost 2 bases, with 8 bases between them. The CDR3 runs to 13 residues.

Written as DNA, the CDR3 is TGCGCCAGCAGCTGGCTGGGCCTGGGAGAGCAGTACTTC. Its protein product is CASSWLGLGEQYF. The chain is built from TRBV5-1 and TRBJ2-7, with unresolved D. Per the germline V gene, CDR1 is SGHRS and CDR2 is YFSETQ. Trimming took 3 bases from V and 7 from J, leaving 14 bases between them. CDR3 length: 13 amino acids.

In DNA form, the CDR3 reads TGTGCCAGCTCCCCGAGCTCGGGAGGGTTCTCCTACGAGCAGTACTTC. This sequence encodes CASSPSSGGFSYEQYF. The chain employs TRBV18 and TRBJ2-7; 8 nucleotides align to TRBD2. Germline values: CDR1 KGHSH, CDR2 LQKENI. The CDR3 is made up of 16 amino acids. With V trimmed by 6 bases and J by 0 bases, 10 bases remained unmatched.

This clonotype has more than one count but fewer than ten. The rearrangement uses TRBV11-2 and TRBJ2-7; TRBD1 is a possible D gene (6 bases). From germline, CDR1 is SGHAT and CDR2 FQNNGV. The length of the CDR3 is 11 residues. V gave up 6 bases and J gave up 6 bases, with 9 bases separating them. The CDR3: CASSTGTEQYF. DNA for the CDR3: TGTGCCAGCAGTACAGGGACCGAGCAGTACTTC.

The chain is built from TRBV29-1 and TRBJ1-4; D not resolved. Trimming left V 6 bases short and J 10 bases short, with 21 bases between. The CDR3 is 14 amino acids. From germline, CDR1 is SQVTM and CDR2 ANQGSEA. Here the CDR3 DNA reads TGCAGCGTAGTACTCGGGGAACAATATGGAAAACTGTTTTTT. Encoded protein: CSVVLGEQYGKLFF.

Remarks on this clonotype: The CDR3 ends on some other residue instead of the conserved phenylalanine or tryptophan, so this is likely a read error. The chain is built from TRBV10-3 and TRBJ1-1; possibly TRBD1 for D (5 bases). The ends were cut back, 6 bases at V and 5 bases at J, with 13 bases in the middle. Per germline, CDR1 ENHRY and CDR2 SYGVKD. The CDR3 is 13 amino acids. The CDR3 DNA reads TGTGCCATCAGAGATTCAGGGTTGACTGAAGCTTTCCTT. The encoded protein is CAIRDSGLTEAFL.

The chain recombines TRBV5-1 with TRBJ2-7; 13 bases are shared with TRBD2. This CDR3 is built from 16 residues. Germline CDR1 and CDR2: SGHRS and YFSETQ. Losses at the gene ends were 3 bases for V and 2 bases for J; bases not matched to a gene: 5. The CDR3 sequence is CASSSPTSGRAYEQYF. The DNA of the CDR3 is TGCGCCAGCAGCTCTCCAACTAGCGGGAGGGCCTACGAGCAGTACTTC.

This clonotype was counted many times. The chain has TRBV28 and TRBJ2-3, with D perhaps matching TRBD1 (6 bases). V lost 2 bases, J lost 6 bases, and 12 bases lay in between. The CDR3 length is 14 residues. Germline CDR1 is MDHEN and CDR2 is SYDVKM. CDR3 residues: CASSLQGPMDTQYF. DNA of the CDR3: TGTGCCAGCAGTTTACAGGGGCCGATGGATACGCAGTATTTT.

This clonotype has only a few counts. The chain carries TRBV3-1 and TRBJ2-5; either TRBD1 or TRBD2 may fit D (6 bases each). Trimming took off 0 bases at V and 7 bases at J, with 9 bases between the two ends. CDR1 LGHDT and CDR2 YNNKEL come from the germline V gene (reference sequence). CDR3 length equals 13 residues. The CDR3 DNA reads as TGTGCCAGCAGCCAAGATGGGGGGCTGACCCAGTACTTC. Translating it yields CASSQDGGLTQYF.

This clonotype was seen at least ten times. The genes are TRBV29-1 and TRBJ2-1; maybe TRBD1 (6 bases). This CDR3 is built from 15 residues. Per germline, CDR1 SQVTM and CDR2 ANQGSEA. Trimming left V 7 bases short and J 9 bases short, with 25 bases between. The CDR3, as DNA: TGCAGCGCGAAACCACTGACAGGTCCTGAGGGTGAGCAGTTCTTC. This sequence encodes CSAKPLTGPEGEQFF.

This chain links TRBV5-6 with TRBJ2-5; D possibly corresponds to TRBD2 (7 bases). The CDR3 covers 14 residues. CDR1 and CDR2 from the germline V gene are SGHDT and YYEEEE. Trimming cost V 5 bases and J 7 bases, with 18 bases left between them. CDR3 sequence reads: CASSIRGAQLTQYF. CDR3 nucleotides: TGTGCCAGCAGTATTCGGGGGGCTCAGTTGACCCAGTACTTC.

The table lists this clonotype with a few counts. The rearrangement links TRBV12-3 or TRBV12-4 to TRBJ1-2, with TRBD1 matching over 8 bases. The CDR3 spans 15 residues. V dropped 5 bases and J dropped 0; count of bases not matched to a gene: 5. The CDR3 is CASSTRTGTNYGYTF. CDR3 coding DNA: TGTGCCAGCAGTACTCGGACAGGGACTAACTATGGCTACACCTTC.

This clonotype came up many times. The CDR3, as DNA: TGCAGTGCTAGGGCCGCAATGAACACTGAAGCTTTCTTT. Translation: CSARAAMNTEAFF. J is TRBJ1-1 and V is TRBV20-1; D gene unclear. The CDR3 contains 13 residues. Germline CDR1 and CDR2: DFQATT and SNEGSKA (reference sequence). V shed 3 bases and J shed 0 bases, with 8 bases lying between them.